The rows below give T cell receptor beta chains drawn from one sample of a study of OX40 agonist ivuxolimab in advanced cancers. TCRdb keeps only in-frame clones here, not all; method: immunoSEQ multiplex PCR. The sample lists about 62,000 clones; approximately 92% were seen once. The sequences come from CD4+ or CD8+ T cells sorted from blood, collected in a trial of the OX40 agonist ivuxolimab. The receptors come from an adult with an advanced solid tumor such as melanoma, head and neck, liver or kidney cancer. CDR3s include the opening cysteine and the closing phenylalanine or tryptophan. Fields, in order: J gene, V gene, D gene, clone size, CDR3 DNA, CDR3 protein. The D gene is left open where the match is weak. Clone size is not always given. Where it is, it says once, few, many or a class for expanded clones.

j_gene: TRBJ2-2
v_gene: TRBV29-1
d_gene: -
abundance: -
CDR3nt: TGCAGCGTTGAAGATCTTGGGGCCTCCGGGGAGCTGTTTTTT
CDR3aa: CSVEDLGASGELFF

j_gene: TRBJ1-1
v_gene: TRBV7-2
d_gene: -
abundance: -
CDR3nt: TGTGCCAGCAGCTTAGTGTGGGGGACCACTGAAGCTTTCTTT
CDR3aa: CASSLVWGTTEAFF

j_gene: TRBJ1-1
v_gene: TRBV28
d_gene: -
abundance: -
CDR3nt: TGTGCCAGCAGTTTTTCGATAGACCTGAACACTGAAGCTTTCTTT
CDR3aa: CASSFSIDLNTEAFF

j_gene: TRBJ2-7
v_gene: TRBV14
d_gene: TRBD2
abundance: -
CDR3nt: TGTGCCAGCAGCCTGCGGGGGGGTAGGTCCTACGAGCAGTACTTC
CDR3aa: CASSLRGGRSYEQYF

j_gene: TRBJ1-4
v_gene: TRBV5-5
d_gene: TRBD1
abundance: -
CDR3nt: TGTGCCAGCAGCTTGGCCTCCCGACAGGGTGGTGAAAAACTGTTTTTT
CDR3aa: CASSLASRQGGEKLFF

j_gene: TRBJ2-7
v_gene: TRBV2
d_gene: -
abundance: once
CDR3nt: TGTGCCAGCAGTGTACCAGGGAGCGGGTACGAGCAGTACTTC
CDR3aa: CASSVPGSGYEQYF

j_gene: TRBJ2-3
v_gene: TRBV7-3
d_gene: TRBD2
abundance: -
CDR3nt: TGTGCCAGCAGCCCGGGACTACCCAACACAGATACGCAGTATTTT
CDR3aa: CASSPGLPNTDTQYF

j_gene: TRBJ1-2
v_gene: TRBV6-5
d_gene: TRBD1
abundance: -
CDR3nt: TGTGCCAGCAGTCATGCGACAGGGGACTATGGCTACACCTTC
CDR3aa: CASSHATGDYGYTF

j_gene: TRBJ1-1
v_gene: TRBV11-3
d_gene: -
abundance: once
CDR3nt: TGTGCCAGCAGCTCCCGGGACACCTCAAGGGGCACTGAAGCTTTCTTT
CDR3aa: CASSSRDTSRGTEAFF

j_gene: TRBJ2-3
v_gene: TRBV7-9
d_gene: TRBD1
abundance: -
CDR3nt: TGTGCCAGCAGCCCCAGTCTGGGACAGGGAAGCACAGATACGCAGTATTTT
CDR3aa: CASSPSLGQGSTDTQYF

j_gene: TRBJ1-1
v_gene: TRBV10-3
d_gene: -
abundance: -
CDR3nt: TGTGCCACATGGACAGAGACCACTGAAGCTTTCTTT
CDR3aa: CATWTETTEAFF

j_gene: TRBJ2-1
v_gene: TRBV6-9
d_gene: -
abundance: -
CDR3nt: TGTGCCAGCAGTTATTCCCGGGTAGGCTACAATGAGCAGTTCTTC
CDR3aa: CASSYSRVGYNEQFF

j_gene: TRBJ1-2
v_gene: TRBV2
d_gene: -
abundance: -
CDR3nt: TGTGCCAGCAGTGGACAGAACTATGGCTACACCTTC
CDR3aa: CASSGQNYGYTF

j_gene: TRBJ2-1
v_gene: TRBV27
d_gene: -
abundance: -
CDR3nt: TGTGCCAGCTCGGACGGGCTAAATGAGCAGTTCTTC
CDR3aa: CASSDGLNEQFF

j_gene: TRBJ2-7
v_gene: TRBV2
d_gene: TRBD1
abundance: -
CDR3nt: TGTGCCAGCAGTGATACAGGGGTACACTACGAGCAGTACTTC
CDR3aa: CASSDTGVHYEQYF

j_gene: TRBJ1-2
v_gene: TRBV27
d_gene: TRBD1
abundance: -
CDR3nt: TGTGCCACCTTGACAGGGAACGGCTACACCTTC
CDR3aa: CATLTGNGYTF

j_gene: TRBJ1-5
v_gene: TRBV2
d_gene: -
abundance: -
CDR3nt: TGTGCCAGCAGTCTAAGACGGGACCTTAGCAATCAGCCCCAGCATTTT
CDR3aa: CASSLRRDLSNQPQHF

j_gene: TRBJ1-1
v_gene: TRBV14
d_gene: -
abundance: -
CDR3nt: TGTGCCAGCAGCCAAGATTTCCTTCTGAACACTGAAGCTTTCTTT
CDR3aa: CASSQDFLLNTEAFF

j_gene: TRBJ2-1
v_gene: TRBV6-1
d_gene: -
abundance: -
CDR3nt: TGTGCCAGCAGTGTTTGGAGCCAGTTATACAATGAGCAGTTCTTC
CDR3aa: CASSVWSQLYNEQFF

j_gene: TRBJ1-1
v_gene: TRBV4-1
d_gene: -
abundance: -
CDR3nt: TGCGCCAGCAGCCAAGAGGGCGGTGAAGCTTTCTTT
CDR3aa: CASSQEGGEAFF

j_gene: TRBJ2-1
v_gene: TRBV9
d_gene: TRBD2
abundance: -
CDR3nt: TGTGCCAGCAGTGGACTAGCGCTAAACAATGAGCAGTTCTTC
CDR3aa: CASSGLALNNEQFF

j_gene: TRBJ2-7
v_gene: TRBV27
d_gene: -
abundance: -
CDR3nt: TGTGCCAGCAGGAAACACGGAGACTACGAGCAGTACTTC
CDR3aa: CASRKHGDYEQYF

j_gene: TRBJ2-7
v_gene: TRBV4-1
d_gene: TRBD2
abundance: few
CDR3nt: TGCGCCAGCAGCCGAGCGGGAGGGCTCTCAAGTGAGCAGTACTTC
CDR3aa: CASSRAGGLSSEQYF

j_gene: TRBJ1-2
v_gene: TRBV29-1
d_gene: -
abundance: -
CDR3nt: TGCAGCGTTGAAAAGGGTCCTGGCTACACCTTC
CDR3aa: CSVEKGPGYTF

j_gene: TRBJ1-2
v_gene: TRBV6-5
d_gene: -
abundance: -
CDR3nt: TGTGCCAGCAGTTACGGTACCGGGACGGATGGCTACACCTTC
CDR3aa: CASSYGTGTDGYTF

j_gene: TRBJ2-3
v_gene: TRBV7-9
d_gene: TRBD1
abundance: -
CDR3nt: TGTGCCAGCAGTATACCGGGACAGGGGACTAGCACAGATACGCAGTATTTT
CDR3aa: CASSIPGQGTSTDTQYF

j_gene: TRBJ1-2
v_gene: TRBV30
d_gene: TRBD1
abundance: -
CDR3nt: TGTGCCTGGAGTGTGGGACAGGGGAGTGGCTACACCTTC
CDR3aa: CAWSVGQGSGYTF